This TCR beta chain stems from a study of early T cells in non-severe SARS-CoV-2 infection. TCRdb re-derived calls from the 5' RACE reads in MiXCR, one entry per CDR3 protein. The sample carries 25,000 to 30,000 distinct CDR3 sequences, about 6% recorded once. The sample holds many counts of this clonotype. This clonotype was obtained from an adult who was a healthcare worker with PCR-confirmed SARS-CoV-2 infection or an uninfected control (not recorded which). The sequenced sample was whole blood, obtained at baseline.

The CDR3 sequence: CASSQEGQGHEKLFF. CDR3 nucleotide sequence: TGTGCCAGCAGCCAAGAGGGACAGGGGCACGAAAAACTGTTTTTT. The chain recombines TRBV4-2 with TRBJ1-4; 10 nucleotides align to TRBD1. This CDR3 has 15 residues. With V trimmed by 0 bases and J by 8 bases, 3 bases remained unmatched. The germline gives CDR1 LGHNA, CDR2 YNFKEQ.